The text below deals with one T cell receptor beta chain. Method: immunoSEQ multiplex PCR; TCRdb's copy keeps in-frame clones and lacks some. The profile covers some 140,000 clones, with around 83% appearing a single time and 25% to 30% taken by the ten largest. The data were taken from a study of blood T cell repertoires in COVID-19. Per the germline V gene, CDR1 is SQVTM and CDR2 is ANQGSEA. The V segment lost 5 bases and the J segment 4 bases; nucleotides outside the gene matches: 9. The CDR3 is made up of 14 amino acids. The genes are TRBV29-1 and TRBJ2-3; 7 bases line up with TRBD1. Sequencing was carried out using peripheral blood. The clonotype comes from a woman aged 55-70 years with acute or convalescent COVID-19. The CDR3 is CSVNRQGRADTQYF. CDR3 sequence (DNA): TGCAGCGTTAACAGACAGGGCAGGGCAGATACGCAGTATTTT.